The 29 T cell receptor beta chains presented below share a single source sample, sequenced in a study of T cell repertoires in cytomegalovirus infection. Their antigens are not known. TCRdb passed the reads through MiXCR, listing each CDR3 protein once. This sample carries hundreds of thousands of distinct CDR3 sequences, about a third of them seen once, and the ten largest clones take about an eighth. The material was cultured CD8+ T cells from PBMCs, obtained from culture after CMV antigen stimulation. The receptor source for this set is a human donor in good health (CMV status not recorded). Some clones in this sample may be carry-over from other donors' samples.

This clonotype has more than one count but fewer than ten. V usage is TRBV18 and J usage is TRBJ2-2, with D unresolved. The CDR3 is 14 residues long. Germline V gene lookup returns CDR1 KGHSH and CDR2 LQKENI. V lost 3 bases, J lost 0 bases, and 5 bases lay in between. CDR3 sequence reads: CASSPAANTGELFF. CDR3 coding DNA: TGTGCCAGCTCACCGGCAGCGAACACCGGGGAGCTGTTTTTT.

This clonotype was found a few times. Sequence at one end of the junction differs from germline and may be a read error. The chain joins TRBV7-9 to TRBJ2-3, with TRBD2 matching 9 bases. The CDR3 runs to 15 residues. Germline CDR1 and CDR2: SEHNR and FQNEAQ (reference sequence). This CDR3 reads CASSMLGTSRDTQYF. CDR3 bases: TGTGCCAGCAGCATGCTGGGGACTAGCAGAGATACGCAGTATTTT.

This chain joins TRBV7-6 and TRBJ2-1, with D uncertain. Germline V gives CDR1 SGHVS, CDR2 FNYEAQ. V was trimmed by 4 bases and J by 4 bases, leaving 17 bases between them. The CDR3 loop spans 16 amino acids. The CDR3 DNA reads TGTGCCAGCAGCTCCCGGACGAACGAGTCATACAATGAGCAGTTCTTC. It is translated as CASSSRTNESYNEQFF.

In this sample, this clonotype turned up many times. This rearrangement joins TRBV7-9 to TRBJ2-7; 9 bases are a match to TRBD2. Germline V gene data show CDR1 as SEHNR and CDR2 as FQNEAQ (reference sequence). The J segment lost 6 bases and the V segment lost 2 bases, leaving 11 bases of the junction unmatched. This CDR3 comprises 16 residues. The CDR3 is CASSLPEAGGLGEQYV. DNA for the CDR3: TGTGCCAGCAGCTTACCCGAAGCGGGGGGCTTAGGCGAGCAGTACGTC.

There are many counts of this clonotype. The chain carries TRBV7-8 and TRBJ2-3; a possible D gene is TRBD1 (5 bases). This CDR3 is 16 amino acids long. V was shortened by 1 base and J by 4 bases, with 15 bases between the two germline ends. From germline, CDR1 is SGHVS and CDR2 FQNEAQ. CDR3 DNA: TGTGCCAGCAGCTTAGGAGCCAGGGTAGGGGCAGATACGCAGTATTTT. This sequence encodes CASSLGARVGADTQYF.

This chain uses TRBV6-8 with TRBJ2-4; 9 positions agree with TRBD1. Trimming removed 8 bases from V and 6 bases from J; junction bases left unmatched: 11. Germline lookup yields CDR1 MNHGY and CDR2 SAAAGT. The CDR3 has 15 residues. Here the CDR3 reads CASATYRGPPNIQYF. The DNA of the CDR3 is TGTGCCAGCGCGACCTACAGGGGGCCTCCAAACATTCAGTACTTC.

This clonotype has more than one count but fewer than ten. The V call is TRBV5-6, the J call TRBJ1-5, with D perhaps TRBD1 (5 bases). The CDR3 is 15 residues long. CDR1 and CDR2 from the germline V gene are SGHDT and YYEEEE. V dropped 4 bases and J dropped 6 bases, with 17 bases sitting between them. This chain's CDR3 is CASSPGTGSFQPQHF. The CDR3 DNA follows: TGTGCCAGCAGCCCCGGGACCGGCAGTTTTCAGCCCCAGCATTTT. The full variable domain, completed using reference TRBV5-6 and TRBJ1-5, is DAGVTQSPTHLIKTRGQQVTLRCSPKSGHDTVSWYQQALGQGPQFIFQYYEEEERQRGNFPDRFSGHQFPNYSSELNVNALLLGDSALYLCASSPGTGSFQPQHFGDGTRLSIL.

The chain carries TRBV5-1 and TRBJ2-3; 14 nucleotides align to TRBD2. Trimming cost V 4 bases and J 0 bases; bases outside gene matches: 7. The CDR3 is made up of 18 amino acids. The germline gives CDR1 SGHRS, CDR2 YFSETQ. DNA for the CDR3: TGCGCCAGCAGCCCTGTGGGACTAGCGGGGGCCAGCACAGATACGCAGTATTTT. Translating it yields CASSPVGLAGASTDTQYF.

This rearrangement joins TRBV7-9 to TRBJ2-1, with 7 bases aligning to TRBD2. The CDR3 totals 14 residues. The V gene's germline CDR1 is SEHNR and CDR2 FQNEAQ (reference sequence). Unmatched junction bases numbered 7, after V lost 5 bases and J lost 6 bases. CDR3 region: CASSGLVGGNEQFF. DNA for the CDR3: TGTGCCAGCAGCGGACTAGTAGGCGGCAATGAGCAGTTCTTC.

The chain links TRBV9 to TRBJ2-5; D unclear. The CDR3 consists of 14 residues. The germline gives CDR1 SGDLS, CDR2 YYNGEE. V was shortened by 0 bases and J by 1 base, with 7 bases between the two germline ends. In DNA form, the CDR3 reads TGTGCCAGCAGCGTAGGGCCCATCCAAGAGACCCAGTACTTC. Translation: CASSVGPIQETQYF.

The chain joins TRBV20-1 to TRBJ1-6; D perhaps matches TRBD1 (6 bases). Germline lookup yields CDR1 DFQATT and CDR2 SNEGSKA (reference sequence). The CDR3 runs to 13 residues. V gave up 0 bases and J gave up 11 bases, with 11 bases separating them. The CDR3, as DNA: TGCAGTGCTAGAGACGGACAGAATCCACCCCTCCACTTT. It translates to CSARDGQNPPLHF.

This clonotype was picked up a small number of times. The V and J genes are TRBV7-9 and TRBJ2-1, with 8 positions matching TRBD2. The CDR3 is 16 residues long. Losses at the gene ends were 1 base for V and 7 bases for J; bases not matched to a gene: 9. Germline lookup yields CDR1 SEHNR and CDR2 FQNEAQ (reference sequence). CDR3 residues: CASSLVTSAYGNEQFF. For the CDR3, the DNA is TGTGCCAGCAGCTTAGTGACTAGCGCTTATGGAAATGAGCAGTTCTTC.

This clonotype was observed a handful of times. This chain links TRBV29-1 with TRBJ2-3; 8 bases map to TRBD1. Germline CDR1 SQVTM, CDR2 ANQGSEA. The CDR3 loop spans 18 amino acids. The junction had 16 bases not matched to a gene; V was cut back by 3 bases and J by 2 bases. CDR3 amino acids: CSVEGTQYRGSFTDTQYF. The CDR3 DNA follows: TGCAGCGTTGAGGGGACCCAATACAGGGGGTCTTTCACAGATACGCAGTATTTT.

The V and J genes are TRBV6-5 and TRBJ2-5; 7 bases fit TRBD2. CDR3 length equals 13 residues. From germline, CDR1 is MNHEY and CDR2 SVGAGI. J gave up 3 bases and V 8 bases, and 6 bases lay outside the gene matches. The CDR3 coding sequence is TGTGCCAGCTTCGGGGGGAGGGAAGAGACCCAGTACTTC. Translated: CASFGGREETQYF.

V gene TRBV7-2 combines with J gene TRBJ2-7; D is unresolved. The CDR3 runs to 13 residues. The germline CDR1 and CDR2 sequences are SGHTA and FQGNSA. The CDR3 bases are TGTGTCAGCAGCTCCCTGCCAGACTACGAGCAGTACGTC. Translated: CVSSSLPDYEQYV.

This clonotype occurred a few times. The genes are TRBV29-1 and TRBJ2-2, with 13 nucleotides matching TRBD2. CDR1 is SQVTM and CDR2 is ANQGSEA in the germline V gene. There are 17 residues in the CDR3. Losses at the gene ends were 3 bases for V and 0 bases for J; bases not matched to a gene: 4. The CDR3 nucleotides read TGCAGCGTTGACCTCGGGACTAGCGGGGCGAACACCGGGGAGCTGTTTTTT. Translating gives CSVDLGTSGANTGELFF.

Concerning this clonotype itself: A read error may be the cause here, since a much bigger clone is one base away. The genes are TRBV7-9 and TRBJ1-4, with D uncertain. V was pared by 1 base and J by 0 bases, with 9 bases between. The CDR3 sequence is 16 residues long. Germline V gene lookup returns CDR1 SEHNR and CDR2 FQNEAQ (reference sequence). CDR3 nucleotides: TGTGCCAGCAGCTTAGAAGAGGCCGCAACTAATGAAAAACTGTTTTTT. It codes for CASSLEEAATNEKLFF.

The chain has TRBV4-2 and TRBJ2-2; 12 bases map to TRBD2. V gave up 3 bases and J gave up 4 bases; unmatched junction bases: 12. This CDR3 has 19 residues. Germline CDR1 LGHNA, CDR2 YNFKEQ. In DNA, the CDR3 is TGTGCCAGCAGCCAGCACCTAGCGGGGGGGCCGGGAGGCACCGGGGAGCTGTTTTTT. This encodes CASSQHLAGGPGGTGELFF.

This chain's CDR3 is CASSLEVGGLDNEQFF. CDR3 DNA: TGTGCCAGCAGTTTAGAGGTCGGGGGGCTCGACAATGAGCAGTTCTTC. The chain employs TRBV12-3 or TRBV12-4 and TRBJ2-1; D is perhaps TRBD2 (7 bases). The ends were cut back, 1 base at V and 5 bases at J, with 15 bases in the middle. The CDR3 runs 16 residues.

The table lists this clonotype with a few counts. The chain couples TRBV2 to TRBJ1-3; D unclear. Per germline, CDR1 SNHLY and CDR2 FYNNEI. This CDR3 contains 14 residues. Between the trimmed V and J ends, which lost 3 bases and 0 bases, there was a span of 6 bases. CDR3 sequence reads: CASSEGYSGNTIYF. The CDR3, as DNA: TGTGCCAGCAGTGAGGGCTACTCTGGAAACACCATATATTTT.

This clonotype showed up just a few times. This chain connects TRBV6-6 to TRBJ1-1, with D tentatively TRBD1 (6 bases). The V gene's germline CDR1 is MNHNY and CDR2 SVGAGI (reference sequence). Trimming took 5 bases from V and 10 from J, leaving 23 bases between them. The CDR3 runs 15 residues. The CDR3 DNA sequence: TGTGCCAGCAGTACCTTCGTAACAGGGACCCTGGTAGCTTTCTTT. It is translated as CASSTFVTGTLVAFF.

This clonotype came up a few times. V and J are TRBV6-2 or TRBV6-3 and TRBJ2-6; D is possibly TRBD1 or TRBD2 (6 bases each). This CDR3 has 17 amino acids. The V end was cut by 0 bases, the J end by 4 bases, with 13 bases between. Germline lookup yields CDR1 MNHEY and CDR2 SVGEGT. For the CDR3, the DNA is TGTGCCAGCAGTTACTCACCGGGGGCGTGGGGGGCCAACGTCCTGACTTTC. This translates into CASSYSPGAWGANVLTF.

V usage is TRBV28 and J usage is TRBJ2-7, with D possibly being TRBD1 (6 bases). Germline CDR1 MDHEN, CDR2 SYDVKM. Trimming removed 5 bases at V and 3 bases at J, with 14 bases between. The CDR3 runs to 14 residues. The DNA of the CDR3 is TGTGCCAGCAGTCACACTACAGGGTTCTACGAGCAGTACGTC. It codes for CASSHTTGFYEQYV.

This clonotype turned up a few times. The chain couples TRBV12-3 or TRBV12-4 to TRBJ1-5; 7 bases align to TRBD1. This CDR3 comprises 12 residues. V dropped 8 bases and J dropped 7; count of bases not matched to a gene: 5. CDR3 sequence: CASATGRQPQHF. The CDR3 DNA sequence: TGTGCCAGCGCGACAGGGCGGCAGCCCCAGCATTTT.

There are a few counts of this clonotype. The rearrangement joins TRBV27 to TRBJ2-1, with TRBD2 matching over 10 bases. The CDR3 sequence is 15 residues long. Germline V gene data show CDR1 as MNHEY and CDR2 as SMNVEV (reference sequence). Trimming at V came to 8 bases and at J to 2 bases, leaving 6 bases not matched to a gene. In DNA, the CDR3 is TGTGCCAGCGGGACAACTAGCGGGGCCTACAATGAGCAGTTCTTC. This sequence encodes CASGTTSGAYNEQFF.

The chain combines TRBV27 with TRBJ2-1; TRBD1 is a possible D gene (6 bases). Germline values: CDR1 MNHEY, CDR2 SMNVEV (reference sequence). The ends were cut back, 7 bases at V and 4 bases at J, with 17 bases in the middle. The CDR3 runs to 15 residues. DNA of the CDR3: TGTGCCAGCACAGGGGTCAACGGGCCTTACAATGAGCAGTTCTTC. It is translated as CASTGVNGPYNEQFF.

This clonotype was seen many times. This chain joins TRBV7-8 and TRBJ2-1, with TRBD1 as a possible D gene (5 bases). Trimming removed 1 base at V and 8 bases at J, with 12 bases between. Per the germline V gene, CDR1 is SGHVS and CDR2 is FQNEAQ. The CDR3 runs 14 residues. The CDR3 reads CASSLEGVRDEQFF. DNA for the CDR3: TGTGCCAGCAGCTTAGAAGGGGTTCGGGATGAGCAGTTCTTC. The full variable domain, in which reference TRBV7-8 and TRBJ2-1 provide the parts outside the CDR3, is GAGVSQSPRYKVAKRGQDVALRCDPISGHVSLFWYQQALGQGPEFLTYFQNEAQLDKSGLPSDRFFAERPEGSVSTLKIQRTQQEDSAVYLCASSLEGVRDEQFFGPGTRLTVL.

The V and J genes are TRBV6-1 and TRBJ2-1; 9 bases match TRBD1. The CDR3 runs 17 residues. Trimming at V came to 0 bases and at J to 2 bases, leaving 5 bases not matched to a gene. CDR1 and CDR2 from the germline V gene are MNHNS and SASEGT. The CDR3 coding sequence is TGTGCCAGCAGTGAAGCCTCCGGGACAGGGACCTACAATGAGCAGTTCTTC. This codes for CASSEASGTGTYNEQFF.

There are many counts of this clonotype. The V and J genes are TRBV11-2 and TRBJ2-7, with 7 nucleotides matching TRBD1. Germline lookup yields CDR1 SGHAT and CDR2 FQNNGV. J was trimmed by 2 bases and V by 5 bases; bases with no gene match: 3. CDR3 length equals 13 residues. CDR3 sequence (DNA): TGTGCCAGCAGCCCCGGACAGGCCTACGAGCAGTACGTC. Its protein is CASSPGQAYEQYV.